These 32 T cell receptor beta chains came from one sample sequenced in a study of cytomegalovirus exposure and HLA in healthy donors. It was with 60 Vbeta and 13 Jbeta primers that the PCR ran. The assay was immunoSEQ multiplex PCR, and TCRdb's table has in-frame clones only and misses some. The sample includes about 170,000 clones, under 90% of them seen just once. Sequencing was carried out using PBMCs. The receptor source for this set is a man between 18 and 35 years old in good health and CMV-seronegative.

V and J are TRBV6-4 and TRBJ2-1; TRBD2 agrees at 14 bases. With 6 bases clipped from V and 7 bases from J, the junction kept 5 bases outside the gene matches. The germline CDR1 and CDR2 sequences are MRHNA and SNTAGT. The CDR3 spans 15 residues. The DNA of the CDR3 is TGTGCCAGCAGCCCCGGGACTAGCGGGGGTAATGAGCAGTTCTTC. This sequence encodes CASSPGTSGGNEQFF.

The CDR3 DNA is TGTGCCAGCAGCGCTTCAGATACGCAGTATTTT. Protein product: CASSASDTQYF. The V and J genes are TRBV9 and TRBJ2-3, with unresolved D. The V gene lost 3 bases and the J gene lost 4 bases, with 3 bases spanning the gap. The CDR3 totals 11 residues. Per germline, CDR1 SGDLS and CDR2 YYNGEE. Drawing the rest from reference TRBV9 and TRBJ2-3, the complete variable domain is DSGVTQTPKHLITATGQRVTLRCSPRSGDLSVYWYQQSLDQGLQFLIQYYNGEERAKGNILERFSAQQFPDLHSELNLSSLELGDSALYFCASSASDTQYFGPGTRLTVL.

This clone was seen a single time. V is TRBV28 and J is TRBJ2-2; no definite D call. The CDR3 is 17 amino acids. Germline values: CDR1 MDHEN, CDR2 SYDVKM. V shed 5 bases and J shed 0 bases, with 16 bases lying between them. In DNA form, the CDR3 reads TGTGCCAGCAGTCAACCACTAAGCCTGACGAACACCGGGGAGCTGTTTTTT. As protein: CASSQPLSLTNTGELFF.

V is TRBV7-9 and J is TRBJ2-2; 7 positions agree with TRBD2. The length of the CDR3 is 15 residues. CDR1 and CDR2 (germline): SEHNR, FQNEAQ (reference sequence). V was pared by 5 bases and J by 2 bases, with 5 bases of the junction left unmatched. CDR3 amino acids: CASSTRDYNTGELFF. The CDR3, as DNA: TGTGCCAGCAGCACCAGGGACTATAACACCGGGGAGCTGTTTTTT.

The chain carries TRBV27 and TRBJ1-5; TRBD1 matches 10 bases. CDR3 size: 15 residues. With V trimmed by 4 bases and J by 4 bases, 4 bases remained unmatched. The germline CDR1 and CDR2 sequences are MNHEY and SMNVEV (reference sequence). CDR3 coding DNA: TGTGCCAGCAGTTCGACAGGGGGCAGGAATCAGCCCCAGCATTTT. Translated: CASSSTGGRNQPQHF.

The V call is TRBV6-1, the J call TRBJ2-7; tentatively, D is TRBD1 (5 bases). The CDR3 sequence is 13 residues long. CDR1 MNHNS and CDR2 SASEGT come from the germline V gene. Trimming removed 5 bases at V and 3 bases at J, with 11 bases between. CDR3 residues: CASSYSQVYEQYF. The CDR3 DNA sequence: TGTGCCAGCAGTTATTCACAGGTCTACGAGCAGTACTTC.

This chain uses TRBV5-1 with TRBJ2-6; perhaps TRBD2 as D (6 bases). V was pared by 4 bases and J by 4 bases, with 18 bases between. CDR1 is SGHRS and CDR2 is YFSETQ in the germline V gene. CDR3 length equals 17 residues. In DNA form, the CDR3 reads TGCGCCAGCAGCCCCGGGCGGGGCTTGGAGGGGGCCAACGTCCTGACTTTC. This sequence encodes CASSPGRGLEGANVLTF. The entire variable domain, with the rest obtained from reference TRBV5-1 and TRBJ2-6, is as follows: KAGVTQTPRYLIKTRGQQVTLSCSPISGHRSVSWYQQTPGQGLQFLFEYFSETQRNKGNFPGRFSGRQFSNSRSEMNVSTLELGDSALYLCASSPGRGLEGANVLTFGAGSRLTVL.

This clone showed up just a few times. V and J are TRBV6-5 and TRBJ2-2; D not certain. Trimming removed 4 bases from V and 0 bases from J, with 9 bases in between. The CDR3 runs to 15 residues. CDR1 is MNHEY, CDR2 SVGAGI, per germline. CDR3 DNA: TGTGCCAGCAGTTTGAGTTGGTCGAACACCGGGGAGCTGTTTTTT. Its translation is CASSLSWSNTGELFF.

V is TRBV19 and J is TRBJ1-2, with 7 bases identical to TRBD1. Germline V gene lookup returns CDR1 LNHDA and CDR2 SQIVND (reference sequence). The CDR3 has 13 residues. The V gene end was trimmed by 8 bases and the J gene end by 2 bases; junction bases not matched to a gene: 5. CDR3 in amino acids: CASAATGNYGYTF. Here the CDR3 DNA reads TGTGCCAGTGCCGCGACAGGGAACTATGGCTACACCTTC.

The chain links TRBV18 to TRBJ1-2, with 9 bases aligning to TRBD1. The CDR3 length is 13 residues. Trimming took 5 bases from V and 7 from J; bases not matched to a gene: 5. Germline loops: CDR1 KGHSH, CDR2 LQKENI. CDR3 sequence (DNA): TGTGCCAGCTCAACAGGGGGCTTTGGTGGCTACACCTTC. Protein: CASSTGGFGGYTF.

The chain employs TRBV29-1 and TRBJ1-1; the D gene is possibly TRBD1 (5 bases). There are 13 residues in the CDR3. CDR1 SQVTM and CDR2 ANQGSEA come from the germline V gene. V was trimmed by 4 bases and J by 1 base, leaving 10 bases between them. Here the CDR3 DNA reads TGCAGCGTTGCTGGGGCAGGGAACACTGAAGCTTTCTTT. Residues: CSVAGAGNTEAFF. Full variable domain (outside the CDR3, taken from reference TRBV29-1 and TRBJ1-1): SAVISQKPSRDICQRGTSLTIQCQVDSQVTMMFWYRQQPGQSLTLIATANQGSEATYESGFVIDKFPISRPNLTFSTLTVSNMSPEDSSIYLCSVAGAGNTEAFFGQGTRLTVV.

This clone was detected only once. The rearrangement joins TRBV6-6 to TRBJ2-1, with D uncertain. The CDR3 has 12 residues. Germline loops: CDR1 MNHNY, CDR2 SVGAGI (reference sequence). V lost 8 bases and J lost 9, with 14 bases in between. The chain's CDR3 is CASSARPGEQFF. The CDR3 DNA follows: TGTGCCAGCTCCGCCCGCCCGGGTGAGCAGTTCTTC.

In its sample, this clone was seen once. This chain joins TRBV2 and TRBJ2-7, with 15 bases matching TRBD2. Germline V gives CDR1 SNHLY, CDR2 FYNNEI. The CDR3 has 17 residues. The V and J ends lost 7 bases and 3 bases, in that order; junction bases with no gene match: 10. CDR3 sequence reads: CASKRTSGGVNSYEQYF. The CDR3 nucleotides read TGTGCCAGCAAAAGGACTAGCGGGGGGGTGAACAGCTACGAGCAGTACTTC.

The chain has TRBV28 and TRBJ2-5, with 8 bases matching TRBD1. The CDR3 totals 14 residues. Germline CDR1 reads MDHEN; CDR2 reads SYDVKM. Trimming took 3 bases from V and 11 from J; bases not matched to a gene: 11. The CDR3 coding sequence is TGTGCCAGCAGTTTTGGGCAGGGGGCAGGTGAGCAGTACTTC. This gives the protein CASSFGQGAGEQYF.

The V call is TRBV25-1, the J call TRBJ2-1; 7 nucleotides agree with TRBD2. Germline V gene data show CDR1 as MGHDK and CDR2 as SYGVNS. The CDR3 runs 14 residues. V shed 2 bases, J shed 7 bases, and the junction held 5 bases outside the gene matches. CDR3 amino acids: CASSEGRGGNEQFF. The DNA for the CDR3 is TGTGCCAGCAGTGAAGGACGGGGAGGGAATGAGCAGTTCTTC.

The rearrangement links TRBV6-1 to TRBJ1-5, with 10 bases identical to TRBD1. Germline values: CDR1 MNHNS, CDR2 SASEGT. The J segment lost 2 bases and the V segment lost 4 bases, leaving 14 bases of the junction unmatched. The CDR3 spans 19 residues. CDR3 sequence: CASSVKWDRGGRGNQPQHF. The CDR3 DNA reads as TGTGCCAGCAGTGTTAAATGGGACAGGGGAGGTAGAGGCAATCAGCCCCAGCATTTT.

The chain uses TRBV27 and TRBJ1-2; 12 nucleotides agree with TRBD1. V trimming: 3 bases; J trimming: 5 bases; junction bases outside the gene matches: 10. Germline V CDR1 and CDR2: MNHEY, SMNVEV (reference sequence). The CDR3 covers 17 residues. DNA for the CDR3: TGTGCCAGCAGTTTTCGGGACAGGGGGCGTAATAGTTATGGCTACACCTTC. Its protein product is CASSFRDRGRNSYGYTF.

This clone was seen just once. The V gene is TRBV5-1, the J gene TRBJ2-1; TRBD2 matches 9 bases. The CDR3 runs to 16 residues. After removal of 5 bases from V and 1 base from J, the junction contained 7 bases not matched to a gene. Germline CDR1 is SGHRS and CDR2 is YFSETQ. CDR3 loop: CASSTFAGGSYNEQFF. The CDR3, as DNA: TGCGCCAGCAGTACCTTCGCGGGAGGGTCCTACAATGAGCAGTTCTTC.

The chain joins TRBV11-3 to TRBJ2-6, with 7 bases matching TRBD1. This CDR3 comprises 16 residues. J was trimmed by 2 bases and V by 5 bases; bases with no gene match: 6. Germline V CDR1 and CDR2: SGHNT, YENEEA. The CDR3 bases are TGTGCCAGCAGCCTCTACAGGGGAGCTGGGGCCAACGTCCTGACTTTC. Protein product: CASSLYRGAGANVLTF.

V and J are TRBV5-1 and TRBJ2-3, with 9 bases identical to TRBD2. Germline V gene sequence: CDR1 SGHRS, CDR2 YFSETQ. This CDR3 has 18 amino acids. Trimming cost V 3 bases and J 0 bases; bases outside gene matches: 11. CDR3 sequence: CASSSPFGLAGSTDTQYF. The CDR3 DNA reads TGCGCCAGCAGCTCCCCGTTTGGGCTAGCGGGGAGCACAGATACGCAGTATTTT.

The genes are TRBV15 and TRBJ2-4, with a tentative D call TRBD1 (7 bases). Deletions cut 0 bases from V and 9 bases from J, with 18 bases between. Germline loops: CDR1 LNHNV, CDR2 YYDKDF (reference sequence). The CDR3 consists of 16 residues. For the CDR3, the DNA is TGTGCCACCAGCAGAGATCTGACAGGGAGGCAGGGCATTCAGTACTTC. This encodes CATSRDLTGRQGIQYF.

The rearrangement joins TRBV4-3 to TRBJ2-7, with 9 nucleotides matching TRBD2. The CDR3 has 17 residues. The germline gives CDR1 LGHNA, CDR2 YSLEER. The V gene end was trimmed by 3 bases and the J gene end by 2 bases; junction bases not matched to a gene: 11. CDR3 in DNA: TGCGCCAGCAGCCAGACCCTAGCGGGACCATTAACCTACGAGCAGTACTTC. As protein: CASSQTLAGPLTYEQYF.

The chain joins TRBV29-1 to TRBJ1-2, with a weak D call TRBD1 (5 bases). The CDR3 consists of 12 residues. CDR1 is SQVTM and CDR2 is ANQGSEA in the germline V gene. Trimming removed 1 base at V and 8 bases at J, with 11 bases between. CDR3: CSVEARGGGYTF. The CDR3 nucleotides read TGCAGCGTTGAAGCGAGGGGAGGAGGCTACACCTTC.

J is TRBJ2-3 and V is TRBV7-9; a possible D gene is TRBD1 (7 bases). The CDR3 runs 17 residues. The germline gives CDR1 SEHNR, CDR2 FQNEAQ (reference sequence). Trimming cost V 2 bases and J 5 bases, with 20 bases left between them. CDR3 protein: CASSLLSGQEGRDTQYF. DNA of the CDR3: TGTGCCAGCAGCTTACTTTCTGGACAGGAGGGACGAGATACGCAGTATTTT.

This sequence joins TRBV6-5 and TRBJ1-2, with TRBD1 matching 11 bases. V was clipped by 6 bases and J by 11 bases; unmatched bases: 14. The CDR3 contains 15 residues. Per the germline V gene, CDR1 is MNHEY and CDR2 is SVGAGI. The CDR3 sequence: CASSPTAGQGVWYTF. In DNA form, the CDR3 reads TGTGCCAGCAGCCCTACCGCGGGACAGGGGGTGTGGTACACCTTC.

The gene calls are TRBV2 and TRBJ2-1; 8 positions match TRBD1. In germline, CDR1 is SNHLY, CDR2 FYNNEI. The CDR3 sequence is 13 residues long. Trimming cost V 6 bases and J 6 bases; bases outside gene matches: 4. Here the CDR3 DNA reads TGTGCCAGCAGGGTTACAGGGGGCAATGAGCAGTTCTTC. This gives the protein CASRVTGGNEQFF.

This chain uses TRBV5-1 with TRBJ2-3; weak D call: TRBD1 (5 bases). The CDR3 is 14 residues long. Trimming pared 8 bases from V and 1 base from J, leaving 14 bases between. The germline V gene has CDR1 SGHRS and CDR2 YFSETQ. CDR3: CASRRGWGTDTQYF. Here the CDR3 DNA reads TGCGCCAGTCGAAGGGGATGGGGCACAGATACGCAGTATTTT.

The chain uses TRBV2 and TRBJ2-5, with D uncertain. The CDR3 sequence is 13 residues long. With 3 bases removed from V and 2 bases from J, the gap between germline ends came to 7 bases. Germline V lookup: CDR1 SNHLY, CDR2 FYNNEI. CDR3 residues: CASSDLVQETQYF. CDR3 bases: TGTGCCAGCAGTGATTTAGTACAAGAGACCCAGTACTTC. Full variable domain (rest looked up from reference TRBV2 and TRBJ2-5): EPEVTQTPSHQVTQMGQEVILRCVPISNHLYFYWYRQILGQKVEFLVSFYNNEISEKSEIFDDQFSVERPDGSNFTLKIRSTKLEDSAMYFCASSDLVQETQYFGPGTRLLVL.

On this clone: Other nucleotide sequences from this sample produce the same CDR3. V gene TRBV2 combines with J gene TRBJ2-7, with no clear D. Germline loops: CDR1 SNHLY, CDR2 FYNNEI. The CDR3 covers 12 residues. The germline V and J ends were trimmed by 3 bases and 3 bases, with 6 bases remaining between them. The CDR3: CASSDSVYEQYF. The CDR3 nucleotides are TGTGCCAGCAGTGACTCAGTCTACGAGCAGTACTTC. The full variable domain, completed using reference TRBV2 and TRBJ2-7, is EPEVTQTPSHQVTQMGQEVILRCVPISNHLYFYWYRQILGQKVEFLVSFYNNEISEKSEIFDDQFSVERPDGSNFTLKIRSTKLEDSAMYFCASSDSVYEQYFGPGTRLTVT.

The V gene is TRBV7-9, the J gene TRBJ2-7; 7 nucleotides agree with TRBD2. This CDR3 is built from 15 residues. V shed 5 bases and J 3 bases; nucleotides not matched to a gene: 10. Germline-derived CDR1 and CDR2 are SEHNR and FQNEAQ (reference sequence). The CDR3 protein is CASSLSSGYNYEQYF. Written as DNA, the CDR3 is TGTGCCAGCAGCCTTTCTAGCGGCTATAACTACGAGCAGTACTTC. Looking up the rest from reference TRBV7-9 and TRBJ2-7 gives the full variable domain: DTGVSQNPRHKITKRGQNVTFRCDPISEHNRLYWYRQTLGQGPEFLTYFQNEAQLEKSRLLSDRFSAERPKGSFSTLEIQRTEQGDSAMYLCASSLSSGYNYEQYFGPGTRLTVT.

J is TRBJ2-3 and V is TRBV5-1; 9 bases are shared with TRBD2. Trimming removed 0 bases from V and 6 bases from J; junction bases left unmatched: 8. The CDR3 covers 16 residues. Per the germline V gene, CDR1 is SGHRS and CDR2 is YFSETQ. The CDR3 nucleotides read TGCGCCAGCAGCTTGGCCTTAGCGGGAGCGATGGATACGCAGTATTTT. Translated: CASSLALAGAMDTQYF.

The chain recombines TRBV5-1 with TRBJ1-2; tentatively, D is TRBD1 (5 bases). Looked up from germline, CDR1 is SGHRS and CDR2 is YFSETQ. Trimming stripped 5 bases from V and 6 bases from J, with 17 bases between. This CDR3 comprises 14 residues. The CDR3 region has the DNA TGCGCCAGCAGGCAATCGGCAGGGTTGAATGGCTACACCTTC. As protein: CASRQSAGLNGYTF.